Listed below are T cell receptor beta chains from one sample, sequenced in a study of stem cell transplantation in POMP-related autoinflammatory disease. Sequencing was performed with immunoSEQ multiplex PCR; in TCRdb, only in-frame clones are kept and a portion is missing. Here the sample spans over 60,000 clones, approximately 91% being singletons. The material was CD4+ T cells from PBMCs, obtained after stem cell transplantation. These receptors were taken from a human patient with POMP-related autoinflammation and immune dysregulation (PRAID). Some T cells could come from the graft donor. Each CDR3 is given with its conserved first and last residue. Fields, in order: J gene, V gene, CDR3 protein.

>TRBJ2-7|TRBV2
CASNFASGYEQYF
>TRBJ2-2|TRBV3-1/TRBV3-2
CASSLPDRVGTGELFF
>TRBJ1-6|TRBV18
CASSPLAGRMAYNSPLHF
>TRBJ1-5|TRBV18
CASSPRGQGGNQPQHF
>TRBJ2-1|TRBV7-2
CASSFGQGGEQFF
>TRBJ2-1|TRBV18
CASSRLLAGGGTNEQFF
>TRBJ2-2|TRBV5-1
CASSQTENANTGELFF
>TRBJ2-6|TRBV19
CASSIGTGLSGANVLTF
>TRBJ2-3|TRBV29-1
CSVLRVSTDTQYF
>TRBJ1-5|TRBV7-9
CASSPSGGGQPQHF
>TRBJ2-3|TRBV10-1
CASSQFVGNTDTQYF
>TRBJ2-2|TRBV10-3
CAIKTGGGTGELFF
>TRBJ2-3|TRBV6-5
CASSSPRMATDTQYF
>TRBJ1-6|TRBV3-1/TRBV3-2
CASSQGTGRGVSPLHF
>TRBJ1-5|TRBV4-1
CASSQATGVNQPQHF
>TRBJ2-5|TRBV14
CASSQDLSTEYQETQYF
>TRBJ1-3|TRBV2
CASSEQGAWNTIYF
>TRBJ2-3|TRBV28
CASSLSSVPDTQYF
>TRBJ1-2|TRBV5-5
CASSISGTGLYGYTF
>TRBJ2-3|TRBV4-1
CASSQASYGAQGTQYF
>TRBJ2-3|TRBV5-1
CASSPTPVGVGNTQYF
>TRBJ2-1|TRBV4-2
CASSQDSIAAYYNEQFF
>TRBJ1-3|TRBV3-1/TRBV3-2
CASSQGSFAGNTIYF
>TRBJ1-1|TRBV11-2
CASSLGHDFWGSDTEAFF
>TRBJ1-2|TRBV5-5
CASSLGVAGTRRELNYGYTF
>TRBJ1-2|TRBV9
CASSVDAGPNYGYTF
>TRBJ2-3|TRBV15
CATMLPGNLADTQYF
>TRBJ2-7|TRBV5-3
CARALWVAGFYEQYF
>TRBJ1-1|TRBV28
CASRTGFAEAFF
>TRBJ1-4|TRBV19
CASSIDLSTNEKLFF
>TRBJ1-2|TRBV4-1
CASREWPGTTYGYTF
>TRBJ1-2|TRBV5-1
CASSYADSLGGYTF
>TRBJ2-1|TRBV7-2
CASSQTSGVNNEQFF
>TRBJ2-7|TRBV1
CTSSQDSVATYEQYF
>TRBJ1-1|TRBV2
CASRQGKDTEAFF
>TRBJ1-3|TRBV5-6
CASSWDEGPGNTIYF
>TRBJ1-2|TRBV5-1
CASSSDSYGYTF
>TRBJ1-5|TRBV28
CASSWAGGAVQPQHF
>TRBJ1-5|TRBV12-5
CASGLVRWAVHNQPQHF
>TRBJ2-3|TRBV5-1
CASSWGGDTQYF